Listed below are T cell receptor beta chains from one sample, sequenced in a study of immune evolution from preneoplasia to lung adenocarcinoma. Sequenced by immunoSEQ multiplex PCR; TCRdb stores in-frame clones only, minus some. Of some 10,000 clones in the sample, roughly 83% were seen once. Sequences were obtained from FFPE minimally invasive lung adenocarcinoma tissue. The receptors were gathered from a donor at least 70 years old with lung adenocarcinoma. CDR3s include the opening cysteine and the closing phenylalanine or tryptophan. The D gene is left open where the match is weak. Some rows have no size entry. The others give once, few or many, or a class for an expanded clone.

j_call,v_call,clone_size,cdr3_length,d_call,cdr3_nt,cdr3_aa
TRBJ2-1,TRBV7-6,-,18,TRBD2,TGTGCCAGCAGCTTAACTTCCCACCCAGCGGGAGGGCCCTACGAGCAGTTCTTC,CASSLTSHPAGGPYEQFF
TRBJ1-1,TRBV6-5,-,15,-,TGTGCCAGCAGTTACTCGGAGGGAGTGAACACTGAAGCTTTCTTT,CASSYSEGVNTEAFF
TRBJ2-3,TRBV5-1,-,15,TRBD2,TGCGCCAGCAGGGTAGCGGGAGAGCGAACAGATACGCAGTATTTT,CASRVAGERTDTQYF
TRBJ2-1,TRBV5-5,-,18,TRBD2,TGTGCCAGCAGCTTGAGAGTTCGTGTGACTAGCGAATACAATGAGCAGTTCTTC,CASSLRVRVTSEYNEQFF
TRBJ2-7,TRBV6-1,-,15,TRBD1,TGTGCCAGCAGGGGGAGGGGGACAGGGCATTACGAGCAGTACTTC,CASRGRGTGHYEQYF
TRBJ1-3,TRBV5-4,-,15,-,TGTGCCAGCAGCCCGGCGGTCGGACCTGGAAACACCATATATTTT,CASSPAVGPGNTIYF
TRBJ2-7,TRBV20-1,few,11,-,TGCAGTGCTACTCTGTCCTACGAGCAGTACTTC,CSATLSYEQYF
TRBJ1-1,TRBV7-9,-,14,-,TGTGCCAGCAGCTTGGGGGGAGGGGACACTGAAGCTTTCTTT,CASSLGGGDTEAFF
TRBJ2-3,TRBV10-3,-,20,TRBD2,TGTGCCATCAGTGAGTCGACTGGACTAGCGGGGAAGATTAGCACAGATACGCAGTATTTT,CAISESTGLAGKISTDTQYF
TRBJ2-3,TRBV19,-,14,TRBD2,TGTGCCTCCCGGACTAGCGGGGCTGGGGATACGCAGTATTTT,CASRTSGAGDTQYF
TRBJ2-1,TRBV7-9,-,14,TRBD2,TGTGCCAGCAAACTAGCGGGAGGGCCAGGTGAGCAGTTCTTC,CASKLAGGPGEQFF
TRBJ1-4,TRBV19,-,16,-,TGTGCCAGTAACTCAGGGGATCTCGCAACTAATGAAAAACTGTTTTTT,CASNSGDLATNEKLFF
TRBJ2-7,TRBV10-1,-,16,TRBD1,TGCGCCAGCAGTGAGTCAGGGGGCGTTGAGAGGGACGAGCAGTACTTC,CASSESGGVERDEQYF
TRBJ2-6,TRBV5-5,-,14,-,TGTGCCAGCAGCTTGTACTCTGGGGCCAACGTCCTGACTTTC,CASSLYSGANVLTF
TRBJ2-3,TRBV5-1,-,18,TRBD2,TGCGCCAGCAGCTTGGAACTAGCGGGGAACCTTCGCACAGATACGCAGTATTTT,CASSLELAGNLRTDTQYF
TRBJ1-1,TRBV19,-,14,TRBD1,TGTGCCAGCCACCCGTCAGGGGGAGGACCTGAAGCTTTCTTT,CASHPSGGGPEAFF
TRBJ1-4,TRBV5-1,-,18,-,TGCGCCAGCAGCTTTTTATCCCGGGAGCAAAGCCCTAATGAAAAACTGTTTTTT,CASSFLSREQSPNEKLFF
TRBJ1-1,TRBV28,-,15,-,TGTGCCAGCAGCTCCCGGCGCGGGATGGGTCTTTGGGCTTTCTTT,CASSSRRGMGLWAFF
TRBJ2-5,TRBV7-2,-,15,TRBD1,TGTGCCAGCAGCTTTGATAGGGGGCGTCGAGAGACCCAGTACTTC,CASSFDRGRRETQYF
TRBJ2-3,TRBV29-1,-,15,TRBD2,TGCAGCGTTGAAGTGGGGGGGACTAGCACAGATACGCAGTATTTT,CSVEVGGTSTDTQYF
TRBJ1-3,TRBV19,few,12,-,TGTGCCAGTAGTCTCTCTGGAAACACCATATATTTT,CASSLSGNTIYF
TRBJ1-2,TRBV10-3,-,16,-,TGTGCCATCAGTGAAGATGGCGGGGGACTAGTCTATGGCTACACCTTC,CAISEDGGGLVYGYTF
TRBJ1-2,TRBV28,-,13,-,TGTGCCAGCAGTTTCCCCTTACTTCGGGGCTACACCTTC,CASSFPLLRGYTF
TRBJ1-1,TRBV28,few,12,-,TGTGCCAGCAGTCAGGACTTTTTTGAAGCTTTCTTT,CASSQDFFEAFF
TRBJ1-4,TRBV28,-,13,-,TGTGCCAGCAACTCCCCCCTATCCGAAAAACTGTTTTTT,CASNSPLSEKLFF
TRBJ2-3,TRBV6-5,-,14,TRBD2,TGTGCCACCCAGCGGGAGGGATCCACAGATACGCAGTATTTT,CATQREGSTDTQYF
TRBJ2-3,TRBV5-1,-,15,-,TGCGCCAGCAGGGTAGTGGGAGAGCGAACAGATACGCAGTATTTT,CASRVVGERTDTQYF
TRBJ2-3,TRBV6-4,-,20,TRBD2,TGTGCCAGCAGTCCCCTCGCTGGACTAGCGGGAGTGGAGGGCACAGATACGCAGTATTTT,CASSPLAGLAGVEGTDTQYF
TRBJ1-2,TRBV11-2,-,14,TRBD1,TGTGCCAGCACCCCAGGACAGGGAGGAGGAGGCTACACCTTC,CASTPGQGGGGYTF
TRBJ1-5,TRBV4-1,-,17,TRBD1,TGCGCCAGCAGCCCCTATGGGACAGGGGGGATTGATCAGCCCCAGCATTTT,CASSPYGTGGIDQPQHF
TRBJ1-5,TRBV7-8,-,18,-,TGTGCCAGCAGCTTAGTCCCCTTAACAGGAGTGATTAATCAGCCCCAGCATTTT,CASSLVPLTGVINQPQHF
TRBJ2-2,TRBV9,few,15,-,TGTGCCAGCAGCTCCGGGACCACCTCGGGGGGGGAGCTGTTTTTT,CASSSGTTSGGELFF
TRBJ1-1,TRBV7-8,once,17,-,TGTGCCAGCAGCCCCCGTGACAGCGGCCTAATGAACACTGAAGCTTTCTTT,CASSPRDSGLMNTEAFF
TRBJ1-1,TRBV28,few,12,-,TGTGCCAGCAGAGAGCAGGGCACTGAAGCTTTCTTT,CASREQGTEAFF
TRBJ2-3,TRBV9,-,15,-,TGTGCCAGCAGCGTTTTAGGGGCGGACACAGATACGCAGTATTTT,CASSVLGADTDTQYF
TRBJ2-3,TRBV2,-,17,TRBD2,TGTGCCAGCAGTGGACTAGCGGGAGGGCAGGTCTCAGATACGCAGTATTTT,CASSGLAGGQVSDTQYF
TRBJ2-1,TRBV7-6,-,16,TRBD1,TGTGCCAGCAGCTTAGCCCCCGGGACAGGGGGCAATGAGCAGTTCTTC,CASSLAPGTGGNEQFF
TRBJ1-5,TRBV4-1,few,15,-,TGCGCCAGCAGCCAAGTTATGGGGGGTGGACAGCCCCAGCATTTT,CASSQVMGGGQPQHF
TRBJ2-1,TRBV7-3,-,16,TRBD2,TGTGCCAGCAGCCTCACGGGAGCGGGAACCTACAATGAGCAGTTCTTC,CASSLTGAGTYNEQFF
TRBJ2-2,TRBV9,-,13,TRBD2,TGTGCCAGTGGGCGGGAGAGCTCCGGGGAGCTGTTTTTT,CASGRESSGELFF
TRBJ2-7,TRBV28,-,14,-,TGTGCCAGCAGTTTATCTGGACGGATGAGAGAGCAGTACTTC,CASSLSGRMREQYF